This TCR beta chain was sequenced in a study of T cells in Graves' hyperthyroidism and ophthalmopathy. As for the study in general: At initial diagnosis, before any treatment had begun, peripheral blood was obtained.

In this sample, this clonotype turned up many times. Germline V gives CDR1 SEHNR, CDR2 FQNEAQ (reference sequence). The CDR3 is 15 residues long. V was clipped by 5 bases and J by 6 bases, with 18 bases between them. Amplification yielded TCR beta CDR3 regions, with RNA transcripts as the source. Initially, a first-round RT-PCR of the TCR CDR3 employed the HTBI primer set. TCRdb recomputed calls from the multiplex PCR reads with MiXCR, one row per CDR3 protein. Among some 380,000 distinct CDR3 sequences listed, roughly 14% were seen once. This TCR came from a man aged 25 to 40 with Graves' hyperthyroidism that later progressed to Graves' ophthalmopathy. The J gene is TRBJ2-3, the V gene TRBV7-9, with a possible D match to TRBD1 (7 bases). What was sequenced was blood. For the CDR3, the DNA is TGTGCCAGCAGCACCCAGCGGGTCAGGGGGGATACGCAGTATTTT. It is translated as CASSTQRVRGDTQYF. Drawing the rest from reference TRBV7-9 and TRBJ2-3, the complete variable domain is DTGVSQNPRHKITKRGQNVTFRCDPISEHNRLYWYRQTLGQGPEFLTYFQNEAQLEKSRLLSDRFSAERPKGSFSTLEIQRTEQGDSAMYLCASSTQRVRGDTQYFGPGTRLTVL.